The source of this T cell receptor (beta chain) is a study of PD-L1 blockade in urothelial cancer. Study details: Prior regimens of chemotherapy numbered 0 to 3 per patient.

Time point here: peripheral blood 6 weeks after treatment start. The ends lost 4 bases at V and 4 bases at J; junction bases unmatched: 8. The CDR3 spans 15 residues. Looked up from germline, CDR1 is SGDLS and CDR2 is YYNGEE. PCRs were each spiked with synthetic TCR analog templates. Sequencing was performed with immunoSEQ multiplex PCR; in TCRdb, only in-frame clones are kept and a portion is missing. The sample lists roughly 120,000 clones, approximately 90% occurring once. The sample here was PBMCs, taken around atezolizumab (anti-PD-L1) treatment. The source of this sequence is a man aged 55 to 70 with urothelial cancer. V gene TRBV9 combines with J gene TRBJ2-5, with 9 bases lining up with TRBD2. The CDR3 protein is CASSTLAGARETQYF. Here the CDR3 DNA reads TGTGCCAGCAGCACTTTAGCGGGGGCTCGAGAGACCCAGTACTTC. Supplemented by reference TRBV9 and TRBJ2-5, the full variable domain reads DSGVTQTPKHLITATGQRVTLRCSPRSGDLSVYWYQQSLDQGLQFLIQYYNGEERAKGNILERFSAQQFPDLHSELNLSSLELGDSALYFCASSTLAGARETQYFGPGTRLLVL.